These T cell receptor beta chains were read from a single sample in a study of blood T cells in healthy people across ages. A single record per CDR3 protein comes from TCRdb applying MiXCR to the 5' RACE reads. Among some 790,000 distinct CDR3 sequences listed, 29% were seen once. The sequencing sample was made of blood. The receptors were gathered from a woman over 75 in good health. CDR3s include the opening cysteine and the closing phenylalanine or tryptophan. The order of the fields is D gene, clone size, V gene, J gene, CDR3 length, CDR3 DNA, CDR3 protein. The D gene is left open where the match is weak. Some rows mark clone size as missing; the rest say once, few, many or name a class of expanded clone.

>.|many|TRBV29-1|TRBJ2-4|14
TGCAGCGTCCGCGATACAGAGGCCAAAAACATTCAGTACTTC
CSVRDTEAKNIQYF
>TRBD2|many|TRBV6-2/TRBV6-3|TRBJ2-1|15
TGTGCCAGCAGTTACTCGCGGGGGGGCAACAATGAGCAGTTCTTC
CASSYSRGGNNEQFF
>.|.|TRBV12-3/TRBV12-4|TRBJ1-1|15
TGTGCCAGCGGTTCCCCGTGGAGAGACAACACTGAAACTTTCTTT
CASGSPWRDNTETFF
>.|once|TRBV28|TRBJ2-7|16
TGTGCCAGCAGGCCATCAGGGCTCATCAGCTCCTACGAGCAGTACTTC
CASRPSGLISSYEQYF
>.|.|TRBV13|TRBJ2-7|17
TGTGCCAGCAGCTCCGGTATGGGTGGGGCCCCTTACAATGAGCAGTACTTC
CASSSGMGGAPYNEQYF
>.|.|TRBV20-1|TRBJ2-1|14
TGCAGTGCTAGGGGTGGGGAAGGTTACAATGAGCAGTTCTTC
CSARGGEGYNEQFF
>.|few|TRBV4-3|TRBJ1-3|16
TGCGCCAGCAGCCAAGATCTTGGTACAGGGCCGAACACCATATATTTT
CASSQDLGTGPNTIYF
>.|many|TRBV20-1|TRBJ2-3|14
TGCAGTGCTAGTAGTCAGCCCCAACGGGATACGCAGTATTTT
CSASSQPQRDTQYF
>.|many|TRBV27|TRBJ2-7|15
TGTGCCAGCAGTCCCGCCGGCCGTTACTCCTACGAGCAGTACTTC
CASSPAGRYSYEQYF
>TRBD2|many|TRBV7-2|TRBJ2-1|20
TGTGCCAGCAGCCCGAGAGGTAGCGGGGGGGGAAGTTACCTATACAATGAGCAGTTCTTC
CASSPRGSGGGSYLYNEQFF
>.|few|TRBV6-2/TRBV6-3|TRBJ1-5|14
TGTGCCAGCAGTTACGGTAGCTCTTATCAGCCCCAGCATTTT
CASSYGSSYQPQHF
>.|.|TRBV9|TRBJ2-5|14
TGTGCCAGCAGCGTAGAGCCCAGGGTCAATGAGCAGTACTTC
CASSVEPRVNEQYF
>.|many|TRBV2|TRBJ2-7|14
TGTGCCAGCAGTGAGGTTCAGGATTTCCACGAGCAGTACTTC
CASSEVQDFHEQYF
>TRBD1|once|TRBV29-1|TRBJ1-5|13
TGCAGCGTGGGGACAGATAGCAATCAGCCCCAGCATTTT
CSVGTDSNQPQHF
>.|.|TRBV10-1|TRBJ2-3|14
TGCGCCAGCAGTGGTCAGCGTGCGGCGGATACGCAGTATTTT
CASSGQRAADTQYF
>.|.|TRBV11-2|TRBJ2-5|13
TGTGCCAGCAGCCGGGACCCTACAGAGACCCAGTACTTC
CASSRDPTETQYF
>TRBD1|.|TRBV12-3/TRBV12-4|TRBJ1-2|15
TGTGCCAGCAGTTTCGGCGTGACAGGGTCAACTGGCTACACCTTC
CASSFGVTGSTGYTF
>.|many|TRBV4-3|TRBJ2-7|12
TGCGCCAGCAGCCAAGTATGGGGGAACCTGTACTTC
CASSQVWGNLYF
>.|many|TRBV18|TRBJ1-2|14
TGTGCCAGCTCTCTAACGGCAGGACCCTATGGCTACACCTTC
CASSLTAGPYGYTF
>.|many|TRBV4-2|TRBJ1-1|14
TGTGCCAGCAGCCAAGATACTTGGACTAATGAAGCTTTCTTT
CASSQDTWTNEAFF
>.|.|TRBV7-2|TRBJ2-5|13
TGTGCCAGCAGCTTAACCGATCGGAATGAGCAGTACTTC
CASSLTDRNEQYF
>TRBD2|many|TRBV7-2|TRBJ2-3|14
TGTGCCAGCAGCAAGGGACTAGACAAGAATACGCAGTATTTT
CASSKGLDKNTQYF
>TRBD1|many|TRBV12-3/TRBV12-4|TRBJ1-2|14
TGTGCCAGCAGTTTCGGGACAGGAAAATATGGCTACACCTTC
CASSFGTGKYGYTF
>.|.|TRBV4-2|TRBJ1-1|15
TGTGCCAGCAGCCAAGAGGGGGGGCAGAACACTGAAGCTTTCTTT
CASSQEGGQNTEAFF
>TRBD2|many|TRBV2|TRBJ2-1|15
TGTGCCAGCAGTGAGGGGACTAGCGTCTACAATGAGCAGTTCTTC
CASSEGTSVYNEQFF
>.|many|TRBV18|TRBJ1-2|17
TGTGCCAGCTCACCACGGGTACAAGGCGGCCAGTCCTATGGCTACACCTTC
CASSPRVQGGQSYGYTF
>TRBD2|.|TRBV6-5|TRBJ2-1|19
TGTGCCAGCAGTTACTCGAAGGGACTAGCGAGGGGAAACTACAATGAGCAGTTCTTC
CASSYSKGLARGNYNEQFF
>.|.|TRBV6-4|TRBJ1-3|13
TGTGCCAGGGTCGCGCACAATGGAAACACCATATATTTT
CARVAHNGNTIYF
>.|.|TRBV2|TRBJ2-2|14
TGTGCCAGCAGTGTAGCGGCGAGCACCGGGGAGCTGTTTTTT
CASSVAASTGELFF
>TRBD2|many|TRBV20-1|TRBJ2-1|15
TGCAGTGCTAGCCTAGCGGGGGAGTCCCTCAATGAGCAGTTCTTC
CSASLAGESLNEQFF
>.|many|TRBV9|TRBJ2-5|16
TGTGCCAGCAGCGTAGCCACAGGGCCCCTCCAAGAGACCCAGTACTTC
CASSVATGPLQETQYF
>.|.|TRBV14|TRBJ2-1|15
TGTGCCAGCAGCCAAGATTTCCCAGGGGATAGTGCGCAGTTCTTC
CASSQDFPGDSAQFF
>.|many|TRBV29-1|TRBJ1-5|13
TGCAGCGTCGTACAGGGTAGCAATCAGCCCCAGCATTTT
CSVVQGSNQPQHF
>TRBD1|many|TRBV5-4|TRBJ2-5|16
TGTGCCAGCAGCTTGGCCCCGACAGGGGACCAAGAGACCCAGTACTTC
CASSLAPTGDQETQYF
>TRBD1|.|TRBV10-1|TRBJ2-3|14
TGCGCCAGCAGGGGTGACAGGGGCCCAGATACGCAGTATTTT
CASRGDRGPDTQYF
>.|many|TRBV7-2|TRBJ2-7|14
TGTGCCAGCAGCTCAGGGTGGGGCCCCTACGAGCAGTACTTC
CASSSGWGPYEQYF
>.|.|TRBV20-1|TRBJ2-7|12
TGCAGTGCTCCCGGGACAGCGGGCGAGCAGTACTTC
CSAPGTAGEQYF
>.|.|TRBV6-4|TRBJ2-7|13
TGTGCCAGCAAAAAGGGAGGCTCCTACGAGCAGTACTTC
CASKKGGSYEQYF
>TRBD2|many|TRBV10-3|TRBJ2-3|18
TGTGCCATCAGTGATGATGTCGGGTCGGGGGGGGTCACAGATACGCAGTATTTT
CAISDDVGSGGVTDTQYF
>.|.|TRBV20-1|TRBJ1-2|15
TGTAGTGCTAATAACCCGGCCGGGGTTAGTCTTGGCTACACCTTC
CSANNPAGVSLGYTF
>.|many|TRBV7-2|TRBJ2-6|16
TGTGCCAGCAGCCTATCCGAGAGCTCTGGGGCCAACGTCCTGACTTTC
CASSLSESSGANVLTF
>.|.|TRBV27|TRBJ2-3|14
TGTGCCAGCAGTCCAGGACAGCCACCGGATACGCAGTATTTT
CASSPGQPPDTQYF
>.|many|TRBV5-6|TRBJ1-1|12
TGTGCCAGCAGTTGGGGGAACACTGAAGCTTTCTTT
CASSWGNTEAFF
>.|.|TRBV2|TRBJ1-4|12
TGTGCCAGCAGTGAAGACCGGGAAAAACTGTTTTTT
CASSEDREKLFF
>.|.|TRBV29-1|TRBJ1-2|13
TGCAGCGTTGAAGGGGCCGAGAACTATGGCTACACCTTC
CSVEGAENYGYTF
>.|many|TRBV10-1|TRBJ2-1|15
TGCGCCAGCAGTGAGGTCGGTAAGGCTTTTAATGAGCAGTTCTTC
CASSEVGKAFNEQFF
>TRBD1|few|TRBV27|TRBJ1-2|16
TGTGCCAGCAGTCCTCTTACAGGGGACTCCTTCTATGGCTACACCTTC
CASSPLTGDSFYGYTF
>.|many|TRBV5-5|TRBJ2-4|13
TGTGCCAGCAGCTTCCCAGGGGCGAACATTCAGTACTTC
CASSFPGANIQYF